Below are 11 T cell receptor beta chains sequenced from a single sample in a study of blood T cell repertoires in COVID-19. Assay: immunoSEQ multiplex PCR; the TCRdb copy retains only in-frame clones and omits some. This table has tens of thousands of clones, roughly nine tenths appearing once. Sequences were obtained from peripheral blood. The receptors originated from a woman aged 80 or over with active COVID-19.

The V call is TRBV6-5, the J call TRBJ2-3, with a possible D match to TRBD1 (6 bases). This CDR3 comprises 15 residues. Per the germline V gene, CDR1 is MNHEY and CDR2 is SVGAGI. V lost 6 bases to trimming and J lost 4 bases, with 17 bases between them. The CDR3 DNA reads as TGTGCCAGCAGATACAGGGAGCTTAAGGCAGATACGCAGTATTTT. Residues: CASRYRELKADTQYF.

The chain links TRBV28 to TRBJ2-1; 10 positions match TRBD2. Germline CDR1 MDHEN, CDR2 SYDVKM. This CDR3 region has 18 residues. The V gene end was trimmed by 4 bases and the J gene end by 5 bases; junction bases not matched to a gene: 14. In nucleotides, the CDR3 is TGTGCCAGCAGTTCTTTGCGGTCTCTAGCGGGAGTTCACAATGAGCAGTTCTTC. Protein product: CASSSLRSLAGVHNEQFF.

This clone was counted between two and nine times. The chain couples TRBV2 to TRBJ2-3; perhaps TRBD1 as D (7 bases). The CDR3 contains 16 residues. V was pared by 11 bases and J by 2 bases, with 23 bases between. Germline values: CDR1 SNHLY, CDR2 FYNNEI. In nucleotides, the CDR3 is TGTGCCTCACGGACTTTGGGAGGACAGGCCACAGATACGCAGTATTTT. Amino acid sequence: CASRTLGGQATDTQYF.

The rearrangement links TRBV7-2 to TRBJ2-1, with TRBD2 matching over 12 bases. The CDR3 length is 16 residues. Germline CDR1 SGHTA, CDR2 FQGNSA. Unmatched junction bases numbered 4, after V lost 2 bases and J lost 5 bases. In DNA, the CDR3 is TGTGCCAGCAGCTTAAGGAGGACTAGCGGGAACAATGAGCAGTTCTTC. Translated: CASSLRRTSGNNEQFF.

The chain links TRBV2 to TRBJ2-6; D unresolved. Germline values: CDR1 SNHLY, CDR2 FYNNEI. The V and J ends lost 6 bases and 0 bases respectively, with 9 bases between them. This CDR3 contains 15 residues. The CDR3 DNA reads TGTGCCAGCAGGGCCTTTGCCTCTGGGGCCAACGTCCTGACTTTC. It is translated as CASRAFASGANVLTF.

In nucleotides, the CDR3 is TGTGCCAGCTGGGATCCACAGGCCGGGGAGCTGTTTTTT. It encodes CASWDPQAGELFF. The genes are TRBV6-5 and TRBJ2-2, with a possible D match to TRBD1 (5 bases). CDR1 and CDR2 from the germline V gene are MNHEY and SVGAGI. The germline V and J ends were trimmed by 8 bases and 6 bases, with 13 bases remaining between them. The CDR3 is made up of 13 amino acids.

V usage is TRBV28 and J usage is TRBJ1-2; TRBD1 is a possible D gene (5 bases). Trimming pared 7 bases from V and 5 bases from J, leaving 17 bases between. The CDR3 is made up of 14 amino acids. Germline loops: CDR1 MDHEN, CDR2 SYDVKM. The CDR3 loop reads CASINEVGGYGYTF. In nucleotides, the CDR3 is TGTGCCAGCATTAACGAGGTGGGGGGGTATGGCTACACCTTC.

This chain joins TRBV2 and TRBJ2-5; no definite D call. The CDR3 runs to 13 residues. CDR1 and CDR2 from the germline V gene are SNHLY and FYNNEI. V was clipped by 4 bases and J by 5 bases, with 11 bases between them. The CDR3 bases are TGTGCCAGCAGTGCAACAGTCTGGGAGACCCAGTACTTC. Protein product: CASSATVWETQYF.

CDR3 DNA: TGTGCCAGCAGCTTAGCTCTGGCGGGAGCAGGGGAGCAGTACTTC. Protein sequence: CASSLALAGAGEQYF. The chain joins TRBV7-8 to TRBJ2-7; TRBD2 agrees at 7 bases. The V and J ends lost 0 bases and 7 bases, in that order; junction bases with no gene match: 9. The germline CDR1 and CDR2 sequences are SGHVS and FQNEAQ. The CDR3 has 15 residues.

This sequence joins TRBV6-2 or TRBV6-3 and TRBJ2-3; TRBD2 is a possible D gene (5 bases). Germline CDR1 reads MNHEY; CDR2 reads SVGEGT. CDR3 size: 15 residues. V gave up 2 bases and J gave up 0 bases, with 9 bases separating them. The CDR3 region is CASSYALVSTDTQYF. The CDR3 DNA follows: TGTGCCAGCAGTTACGCACTAGTGAGCACAGATACGCAGTATTTT.

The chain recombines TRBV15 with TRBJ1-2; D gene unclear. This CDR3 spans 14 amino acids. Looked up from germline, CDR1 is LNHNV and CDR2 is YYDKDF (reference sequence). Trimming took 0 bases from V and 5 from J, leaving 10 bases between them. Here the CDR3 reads CATSRDTGSYGYTF. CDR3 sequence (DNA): TGTGCCACCAGCAGAGACACGGGAAGTTATGGCTACACCTTC.